This TCR beta chain was captured in a study of blood T cells in healthy people across ages. Study outcomes and limitations: PBMCs went unsorted, and a conclusive naive versus antigen-experienced comparison was therefore prevented. For the donors, CMV status was unknown and possibly confounded expanded clonotype changes. A roughly linear fall in TCR beta diversity per million T cells was seen with increasing age.

At least ten counts were recorded for this clonotype. The antigen is undetermined. Then a second PCR, running roughly 7 to 11 cycles, was carried out with a sample-barcoded 5' primer and a J-beta primer mix. Via MiXCR, TCRdb re-called the 5' RACE reads, giving one row per CDR3 protein. The table includes approximately 490,000 distinct CDR3 sequences, less than 25% detected once. The CDR3 spans 17 residues. With 4 bases clipped from V and 3 bases from J, the junction kept 10 bases outside the gene matches. The same sample was also studied in work on T cells of mothers and their children.

This TCR was recovered from a boy between 10 and 17 years old in good health. The rearrangement uses TRBV12-3 or TRBV12-4 and TRBJ2-4, with 9 bases lining up with TRBD1. The specimen sequenced was blood. The CDR3 reads CASSWRQGGRGKNIQYF. DNA for the CDR3: TGTGCCAGCAGTTGGAGACAGGGGGGACGAGGCAAAAACATTCAGTACTTC.